This note documents a single T cell receptor (beta chain) sequence. Its antigen remains unidentified. The treatment was: approximately 11-day PBMC culture with coronavirus spike peptide pools or control peptides (ViraFEST assay). After removal of 3 bases from V and 5 bases from J, the junction contained 13 bases not matched to a gene. The CDR3 totals 17 residues. Germline loops: CDR1 DFQATT, CDR2 SNEGSKA (reference sequence). This record comes from a study of vaccination and CD4 T cells after COVID-19. The overall study: The interval from dose two to post-vaccine sampling had a median of 72 days, and it ranged from 14 to 241. Regarding the study as a whole: The rise in median SARS-CoV-2-reactive clonotypes, from approximately 23 to 38, was not significant.

CD4+ T cells that had been cultured provided DNA sequenced with the Oncomine TCR Beta short-read assay. CD4+ T cells were cultured, and genomic DNA was extracted from them. TCRdb re-derived calls from the PCR reads in MiXCR, one entry per CDR3 protein. The sample has about 20,000 distinct CDR3 sequences; around 55% are singletons. The specimen sequenced was CD4+ T cells from blood, cultured in vitro. This TCR was recovered from a human donor who had recovered from COVID-19. The chain recombines TRBV20-1 with TRBJ1-6, with 7 nucleotides matching TRBD1. As DNA, the CDR3 is TGCAGTGCTAGGAACCAGGGACAGAAGGCTAATAATTCACCCCTCCACTTT. Amino acid sequence: CSARNQGQKANNSPLHF.